Listed here are 16 T cell receptor beta chains from one sample, sequenced in a study of T cells in Graves' hyperthyroidism and ophthalmopathy. TCR beta CDR3 sequences were amplified from RNA transcripts. First-round RT-PCR targeting the TCR CDR3 was performed with the HTBI primer set. TCRdb analysed the multiplex PCR reads with MiXCR anew, one entry per CDR3 protein. In the table there are 500,000 or so distinct CDR3 sequences, roughly 16% of which are singletons. The sample was blood. The receptors come from a woman younger than 45 with Graves' ophthalmopathy.

Turning to this clonotype: At one end, the junction sequence differs from germline, possibly due to a read error. The genes are TRBV12-3 or TRBV12-4 and TRBJ2-2; 9 nucleotides agree with TRBD1. This CDR3 is 16 amino acids long. CDR3 nucleotides: TGTGCCAGCAGATCAACGGGACAGGGTAACACCGGGGGGCTGTTTTTT. Encoded protein: CASRSTGQGNTGGLFF.

This clonotype was detected ten times or more. V is TRBV28 and J is TRBJ2-6, with unresolved D. V shed 1 base and J shed 0 bases, with 4 bases lying between them. CDR1 is MDHEN, CDR2 SYDVKM, per germline. This CDR3 is 15 amino acids long. CDR3 region: CASSLSGSGANVLTF. Here the CDR3 DNA reads TGTGCCAGCAGTTTATCCGGCTCTGGGGCCAACGTCCTGACTTTC.

The sample holds a few counts of this clonotype. This sequence joins TRBV7-3 and TRBJ2-3; 10 nucleotides align to TRBD2. V lost 5 bases, J lost 0 bases, and 11 bases stayed unmatched. This CDR3 is built from 18 residues. Germline V CDR1 and CDR2: SGHTA, FQGTGA. The CDR3 spells CASSRASGGTTSTDTQYF. Written as DNA, the CDR3 is TGTGCCAGCAGCCGGGCTAGCGGGGGTACAACTAGCACAGATACGCAGTATTTT.

This clonotype was recorded a few times. J is TRBJ2-5 and V is TRBV28; 9 bases map to TRBD1. The CDR3 contains 15 residues. From germline, CDR1 is MDHEN and CDR2 SYDVKM. J was trimmed by 5 bases and V by 5 bases; bases with no gene match: 9. The CDR3 loop is CASSPPGQGLETQYF. CDR3 sequence (DNA): TGTGCCAGCAGTCCGCCGGGACAGGGTCTGGAGACCCAGTACTTC.

This clonotype was detected ten times or more. V usage is TRBV28 and J usage is TRBJ2-7; D might be TRBD1 (6 bases). V was cut by 6 bases and J by 3 bases, with 21 bases left in between. This CDR3 comprises 16 residues. The germline V gene encodes CDR1 MDHEN and CDR2 SYDVKM. CDR3 sequence reads: CASRDSTTGELYEQYF. The CDR3 DNA reads TGTGCCAGCAGAGACAGTACGACAGGTGAGCTCTACGAGCAGTACTTC.

This clonotype appeared many times. J is TRBJ2-1 and V is TRBV3-1, with D uncertain. Germline loops: CDR1 LGHDT, CDR2 YNNKEL (reference sequence). V lost 10 bases to trimming and J lost 3 bases, with 13 bases between them. CDR3 length: 13 amino acids. This CDR3 is CATAVGGYNEQFF. For the CDR3, the DNA is TGTGCCACAGCCGTGGGTGGCTACAATGAGCAGTTCTTC.

The sample holds a few counts of this clonotype. The chain recombines TRBV27 with TRBJ2-1, with 10 nucleotides matching TRBD2. The CDR3 spans 13 residues. V was pared by 3 bases and J by 15 bases, with 8 bases of the junction left unmatched. Germline V gene sequence: CDR1 MNHEY, CDR2 SMNVEV (reference sequence). The DNA of the CDR3 is TGTGCCAGCAGTTTCGAGCGGGAGGGCCGTCTGTTCTTC. This codes for CASSFEREGRLFF.

This clonotype was seen only a few times. The V call is TRBV18, the J call TRBJ1-5, with TRBD1 matching over 7 bases. CDR1 KGHSH and CDR2 LQKENI come from the germline V gene. V lost 6 bases to trimming and J lost 0 bases; unmatched junction nucleotides: 11. The CDR3 contains 17 residues. The CDR3: CASSGGGQTYSNQPQHF. In DNA, the CDR3 is TGTGCCAGCTCCGGGGGGGGACAGACTTATAGCAATCAGCCCCAGCATTTT. Drawing the rest from reference TRBV18 and TRBJ1-5, the complete variable domain is NAGVMQNPRHLVRRRGQEARLRCSPMKGHSHVYWYRQLPEEGLKFMVYLQKENIIDESGMPKERFSAEFPKEGPSILRIQQVVRGDSAAYFCASSGGGQTYSNQPQHFGDGTRLSIL.

This clonotype was recorded at least ten times. The chain uses TRBV10-3 and TRBJ2-2; TRBD2 matches at 9 bases. The trim removed 3 bases at V and 4 bases at J, leaving 21 bases unmatched. This CDR3 contains 21 residues. Germline loops: CDR1 ENHRY, CDR2 SYGVKD. The CDR3 bases are TGTGCCATCAGTGATCCGTGGGCTAGCGGGATCTCCCCCAGGGGCACCGGGGAGCTGTTTTTT. Its translation: CAISDPWASGISPRGTGELFF.

In its sample, this clonotype was seen many times. The chain has TRBV13 and TRBJ2-7, with 9 bases identical to TRBD1. Germline V gene sequence: CDR1 PRHDT, CDR2 FYEKMQ (reference sequence). The CDR3 totals 14 residues. The J segment lost 3 bases and the V segment lost 4 bases, leaving 4 bases of the junction unmatched. The CDR3 is CASSSGQGFYEQYF. The CDR3 nucleotides are TGTGCCAGCAGCTCGGGACAGGGTTTCTACGAGCAGTACTTC.

In this sample, this clonotype turned up a few times. The chain combines TRBV29-1 with TRBJ2-7, with 7 bases that match TRBD1. The CDR3 is 15 residues long. V shed 6 bases, J shed 3 bases, and the junction held 14 bases outside the gene matches. Looked up from germline, CDR1 is SQVTM and CDR2 is ANQGSEA. CDR3 loop: CSVEDYRGKLYEQYF. Here the CDR3 DNA reads TGCAGCGTCGAGGATTACAGGGGAAAACTCTACGAGCAGTACTTC.

This clonotype was seen repeatedly, ten times or more. The J gene is TRBJ2-3, the V gene TRBV27, with 10 bases matching TRBD2. Germline lookup yields CDR1 MNHEY and CDR2 SMNVEV (reference sequence). V lost 0 bases, J lost 6 bases, and 9 bases stayed unmatched. The CDR3 consists of 17 residues. The CDR3 sequence is CASSLSNGLAGVDTQYF. The CDR3 DNA reads as TGTGCCAGCAGTTTATCGAACGGGCTAGCGGGAGTGGATACGCAGTATTTT.

The sample holds a few counts of this clonotype. The V gene is TRBV2, the J gene TRBJ1-2, with a weak D call TRBD1 (6 bases). The CDR3 is 14 amino acids. Germline CDR1 and CDR2: SNHLY and FYNNEI. V lost 2 bases and J 4 bases, leaving 11 bases between the germline ends. The CDR3 is CASSEKAGAYGYTF. DNA for the CDR3: TGTGCCAGCAGTGAAAAGGCAGGGGCCTATGGCTACACCTTC. Based on the CDR3 plus reference TRBV2 and TRBJ1-2, the full variable domain is EPEVTQTPSHQVTQMGQEVILRCVPISNHLYFYWYRQILGQKVEFLVSFYNNEISEKSEIFDDQFSVERPDGSNFTLKIRSTKLEDSAMYFCASSEKAGAYGYTFGSGTRLTVV.

This sequence joins TRBV3-1 and TRBJ1-6; tentatively, D is TRBD1 (5 bases). The CDR3 loop spans 16 amino acids. Trimming pared 0 bases from V and 2 bases from J, leaving 8 bases between. Per germline, CDR1 LGHDT and CDR2 YNNKEL (reference sequence). CDR3 DNA sequence: TGTGCCAGCAGCCAAGATAGGGGAACCTATAATTCACCCCTCCACTTT. As protein: CASSQDRGTYNSPLHF. Full variable domain (missing parts from reference TRBV3-1 and TRBJ1-6): DTAVSQTPKYLVTQMGNDKSIKCEQNLGHDTMYWYKQDSKKFLKIMFSYNNKELIINETVPNRFSPKSPDKAHLNLHINSLELGDSAVYFCASSQDRGTYNSPLHFGNGTRLTVT.

There are many counts of this clonotype. The gene calls are TRBV20-1 and TRBJ2-3, with TRBD2 identical over 10 bases. Germline CDR1 reads DFQATT; CDR2 reads SNEGSKA (reference sequence). The junction had 8 bases not matched to a gene; V was cut back by 5 bases and J by 3 bases. CDR3 length: 15 residues. CDR3 in DNA: TGCAGTGCTGATGATCTAGCGGGAGATACAGATACGCAGTATTTT. It encodes CSADDLAGDTDTQYF.

V and J are TRBV7-9 and TRBJ2-2; D is possibly TRBD1 (6 bases). The CDR3 extends over 15 amino acids. Trimming shortened V by 4 bases and J by 5 bases, and 14 bases separated the two germline ends. Germline CDR1 SEHNR, CDR2 FQNEAQ (reference sequence). CDR3 DNA sequence: TGTGCCAGCAGCTCAAGCCAGGGGAGAACCGGGGAGCTGTTTTTT. Translated: CASSSSQGRTGELFF.